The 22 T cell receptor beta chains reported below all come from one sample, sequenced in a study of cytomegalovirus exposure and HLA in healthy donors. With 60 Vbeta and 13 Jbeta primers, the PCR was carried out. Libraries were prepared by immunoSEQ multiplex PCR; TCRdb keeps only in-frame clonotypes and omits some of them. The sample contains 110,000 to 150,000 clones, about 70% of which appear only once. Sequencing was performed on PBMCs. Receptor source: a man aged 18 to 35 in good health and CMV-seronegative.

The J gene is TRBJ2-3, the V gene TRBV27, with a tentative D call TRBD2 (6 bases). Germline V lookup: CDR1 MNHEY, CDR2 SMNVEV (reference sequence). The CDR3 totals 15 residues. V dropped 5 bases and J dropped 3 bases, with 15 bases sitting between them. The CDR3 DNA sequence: TGTGCCAGCAGTCTAGCGACCTTTCAAACAGATACGCAGTATTTT. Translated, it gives CASSLATFQTDTQYF.

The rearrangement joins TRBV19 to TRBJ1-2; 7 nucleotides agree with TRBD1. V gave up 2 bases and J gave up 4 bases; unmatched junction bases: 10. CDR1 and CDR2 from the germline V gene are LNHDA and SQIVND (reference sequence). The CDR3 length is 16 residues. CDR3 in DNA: TGTGCCAGTAGTATATCGGGGCCACAGGGGAGCTATGGCTACACCTTC. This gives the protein CASSISGPQGSYGYTF.

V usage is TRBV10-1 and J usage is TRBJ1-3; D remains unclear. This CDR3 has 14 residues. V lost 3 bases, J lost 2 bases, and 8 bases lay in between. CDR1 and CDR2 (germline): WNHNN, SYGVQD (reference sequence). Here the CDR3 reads CASSDGGTGNTIYF. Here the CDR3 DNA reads TGCGCCAGCAGTGACGGCGGGACTGGAAACACCATATATTTT.

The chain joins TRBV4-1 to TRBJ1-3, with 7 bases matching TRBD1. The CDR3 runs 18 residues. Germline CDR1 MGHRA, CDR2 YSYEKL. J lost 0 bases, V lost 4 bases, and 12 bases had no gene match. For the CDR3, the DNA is TGCGCCAGCAGCCCCCTAGGACAGGCAAAAAGCTCTGGAAACACCATATATTTT. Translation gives CASSPLGQAKSSGNTIYF.

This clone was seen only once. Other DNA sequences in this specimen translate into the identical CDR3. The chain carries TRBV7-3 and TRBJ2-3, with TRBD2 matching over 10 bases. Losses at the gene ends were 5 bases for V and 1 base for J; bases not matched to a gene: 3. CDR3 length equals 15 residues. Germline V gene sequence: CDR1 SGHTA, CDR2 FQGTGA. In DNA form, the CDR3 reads TGTGCCAGCAGCCCGCTAGCGGGGGGCACAGATACGCAGTATTTT. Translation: CASSPLAGGTDTQYF. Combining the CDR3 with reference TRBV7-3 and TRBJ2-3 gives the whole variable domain GAGVSQTPSNKVTEKGKYVELRCDPISGHTALYWYRQSLGQGPEFLIYFQGTGAADDSGLPNDRFFAVRPEGSVSTLKIQRTERGDSAVYLCASSPLAGGTDTQYFGPGTRLTVL.

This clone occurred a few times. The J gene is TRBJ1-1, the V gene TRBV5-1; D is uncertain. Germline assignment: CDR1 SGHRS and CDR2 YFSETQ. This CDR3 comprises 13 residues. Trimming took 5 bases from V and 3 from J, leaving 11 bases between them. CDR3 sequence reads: CASRRGRDTEAFF. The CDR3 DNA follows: TGCGCCAGCAGGCGAGGGCGGGACACTGAAGCTTTCTTT.

The CDR3 DNA follows: TGTGCCAGCAGCCAAGATGGGGCAACCTCCTACGAGCAGTACTTC. Translation gives CASSQDGATSYEQYF. The chain couples TRBV4-2 to TRBJ2-7; possibly TRBD1 for D (5 bases). The CDR3 has 15 amino acids. Trimming stripped 0 bases from V and 0 bases from J, with 9 bases between. Germline CDR1 and CDR2: LGHNA and YNFKEQ.

Here the CDR3 DNA reads TGTGCCAGCAGACTCCCGGGACAGGGGTCCTACGAGCAGTACTTC. As protein: CASRLPGQGSYEQYF. This chain connects TRBV28 to TRBJ2-7; 10 nucleotides agree with TRBD1. The junction had 6 bases not matched to a gene; V was cut back by 6 bases and J by 1 base. In germline, CDR1 is MDHEN, CDR2 SYDVKM. This CDR3 region has 15 residues.

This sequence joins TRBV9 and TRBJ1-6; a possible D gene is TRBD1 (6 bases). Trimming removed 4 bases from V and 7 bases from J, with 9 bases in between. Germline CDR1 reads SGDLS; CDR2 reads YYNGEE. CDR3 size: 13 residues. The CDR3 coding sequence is TGTGCCAGCAGCACCACAGGGAATTCACCCCTCCACTTT. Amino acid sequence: CASSTTGNSPLHF. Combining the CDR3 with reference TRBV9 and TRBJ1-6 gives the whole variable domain DSGVTQTPKHLITATGQRVTLRCSPRSGDLSVYWYQQSLDQGLQFLIQYYNGEERAKGNILERFSAQQFPDLHSELNLSSLELGDSALYFCASSTTGNSPLHFGNGTRLTVT.

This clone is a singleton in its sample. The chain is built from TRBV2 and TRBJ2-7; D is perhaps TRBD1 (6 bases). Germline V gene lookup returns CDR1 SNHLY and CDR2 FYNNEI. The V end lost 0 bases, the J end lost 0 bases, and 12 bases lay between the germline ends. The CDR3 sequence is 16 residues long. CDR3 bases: TGTGCCAGCAGTGAAGCCGGGCCGGACAGCTCCTACGAGCAGTACTTC. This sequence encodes CASSEAGPDSSYEQYF. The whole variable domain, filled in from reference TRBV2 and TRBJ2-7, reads EPEVTQTPSHQVTQMGQEVILRCVPISNHLYFYWYRQILGQKVEFLVSFYNNEISEKSEIFDDQFSVERPDGSNFTLKIRSTKLEDSAMYFCASSEAGPDSSYEQYFGPGTRLTVT.

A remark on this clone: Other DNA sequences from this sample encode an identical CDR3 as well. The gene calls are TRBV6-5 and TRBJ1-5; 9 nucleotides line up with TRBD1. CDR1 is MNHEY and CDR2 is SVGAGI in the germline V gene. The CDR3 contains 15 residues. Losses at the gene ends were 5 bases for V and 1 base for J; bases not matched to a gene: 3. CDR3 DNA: TGTGCCAGCAGTCCGGACAGGGGAAGCAATCAGCCCCAGCATTTT. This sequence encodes CASSPDRGSNQPQHF.

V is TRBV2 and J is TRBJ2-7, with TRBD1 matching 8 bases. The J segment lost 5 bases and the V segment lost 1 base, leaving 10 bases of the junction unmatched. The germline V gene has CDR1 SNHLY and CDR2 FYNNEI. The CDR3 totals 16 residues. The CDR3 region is CASSEGEDRVEDEQYF. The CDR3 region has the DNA TGTGCCAGCAGTGAAGGGGAGGACAGGGTTGAGGACGAGCAGTACTTC.

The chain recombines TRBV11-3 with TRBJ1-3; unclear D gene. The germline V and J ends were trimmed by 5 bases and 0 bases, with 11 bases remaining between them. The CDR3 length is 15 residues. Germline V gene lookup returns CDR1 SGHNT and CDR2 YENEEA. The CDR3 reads CASSLGGSSGNTIYF. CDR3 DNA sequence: TGTGCCAGCAGCCTAGGCGGCAGCTCTGGAAACACCATATATTTT.

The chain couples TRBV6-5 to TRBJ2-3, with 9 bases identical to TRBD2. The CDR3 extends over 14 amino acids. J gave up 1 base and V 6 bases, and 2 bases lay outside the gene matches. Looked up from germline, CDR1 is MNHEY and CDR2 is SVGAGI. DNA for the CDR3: TGTGCCAGCAGGAGACTAGCGGGCACAGATACGCAGTATTTT. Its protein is CASRRLAGTDTQYF.

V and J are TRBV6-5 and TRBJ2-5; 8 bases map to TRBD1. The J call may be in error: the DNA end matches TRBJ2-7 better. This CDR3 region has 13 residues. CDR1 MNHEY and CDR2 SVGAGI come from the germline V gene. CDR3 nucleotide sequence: TGTGCCAGCAGAAGGACAGGGTCGGCCGAGCAGTACTTC. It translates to CASRRTGSAEQYF.

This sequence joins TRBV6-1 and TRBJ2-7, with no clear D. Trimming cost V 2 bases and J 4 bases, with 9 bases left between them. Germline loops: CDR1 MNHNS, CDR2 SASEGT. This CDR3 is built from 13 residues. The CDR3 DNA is TGTGCCAGCAGTGAATCTGAGACATACGAGCAGTACGTC. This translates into CASSESETYEQYV.

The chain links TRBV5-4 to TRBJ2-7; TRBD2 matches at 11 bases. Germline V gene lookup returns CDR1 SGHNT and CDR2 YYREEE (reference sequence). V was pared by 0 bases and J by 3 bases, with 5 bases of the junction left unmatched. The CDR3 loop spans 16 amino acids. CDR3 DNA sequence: TGTGCCAGCAGCTTGGGACTAGCGGGGCACCGCTACGAGCAGTACTTC. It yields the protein CASSLGLAGHRYEQYF. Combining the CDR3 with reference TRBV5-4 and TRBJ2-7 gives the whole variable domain ETGVTQSPTHLIKTRGQQVTLRCSSQSGHNTVSWYQQALGQGPQFIFQYYREEENGRGNFPPRFSGLQFPNYSSELNVNALELDDSALYLCASSLGLAGHRYEQYFGPGTRLTVT.

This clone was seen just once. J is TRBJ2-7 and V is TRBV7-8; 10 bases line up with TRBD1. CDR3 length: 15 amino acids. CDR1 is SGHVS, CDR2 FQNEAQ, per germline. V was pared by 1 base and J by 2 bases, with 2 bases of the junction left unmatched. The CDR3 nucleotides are TGTGCCAGCAGCTTAGGGGACAGGGGAGCCTACGAGCAGTACTTC. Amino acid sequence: CASSLGDRGAYEQYF.

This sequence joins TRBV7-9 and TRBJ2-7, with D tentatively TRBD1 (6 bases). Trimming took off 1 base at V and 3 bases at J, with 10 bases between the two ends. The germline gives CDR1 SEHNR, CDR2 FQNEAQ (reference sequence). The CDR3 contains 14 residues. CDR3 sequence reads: CASSLDRVFYEQYF. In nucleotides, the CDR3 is TGTGCCAGCAGCTTAGACAGGGTCTTCTACGAGCAGTACTTC.

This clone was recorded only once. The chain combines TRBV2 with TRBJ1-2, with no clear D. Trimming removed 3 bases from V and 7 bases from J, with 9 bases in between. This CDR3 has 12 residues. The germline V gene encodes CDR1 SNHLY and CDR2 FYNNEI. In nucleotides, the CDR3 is TGTGCCAGCAGTGATGAGGGATTTGGCTACACCTTC. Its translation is CASSDEGFGYTF. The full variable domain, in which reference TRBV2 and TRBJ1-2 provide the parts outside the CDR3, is EPEVTQTPSHQVTQMGQEVILRCVPISNHLYFYWYRQILGQKVEFLVSFYNNEISEKSEIFDDQFSVERPDGSNFTLKIRSTKLEDSAMYFCASSDEGFGYTFGSGTRLTVV.

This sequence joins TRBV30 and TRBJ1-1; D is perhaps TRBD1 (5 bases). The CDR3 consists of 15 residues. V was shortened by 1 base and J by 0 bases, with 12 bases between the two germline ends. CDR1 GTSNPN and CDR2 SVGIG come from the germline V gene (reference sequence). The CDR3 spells CAWSGGGTMNTEAFF. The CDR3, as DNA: TGTGCCTGGAGTGGTGGAGGGACTATGAACACTGAAGCTTTCTTT. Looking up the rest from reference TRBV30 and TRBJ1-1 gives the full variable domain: SQTIHQWPATLVQPVGSPLSLECTVEGTSNPNLYWYRQAAGRGLQLLFYSVGIGQISSEVPQNLSASRPQDRQFILSSKKLLLSDSGFYLCAWSGGGTMNTEAFFGQGTRLTVV.

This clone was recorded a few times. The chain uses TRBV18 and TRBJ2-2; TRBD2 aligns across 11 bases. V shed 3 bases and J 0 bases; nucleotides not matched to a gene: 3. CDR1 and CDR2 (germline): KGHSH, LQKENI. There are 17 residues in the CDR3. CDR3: CASSPLTSGTNTGELFF. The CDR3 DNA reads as TGTGCCAGCTCACCTCTGACTAGCGGGACGAACACCGGGGAGCTGTTTTTT.